The 10 T cell receptor beta chains in this list originate from one sample, sequenced in a study of spatial heterogeneity in lung cancer. TCRdb used MiXCR to reprocess the 5' RACE reads, holding one entry per CDR3 protein. The table shows almost 75,000 distinct CDR3 sequences, with less than 15% occurring only once. Noted time point: sample taken at primary tumor resection. Sequencing was performed on whole RNA extracted from tumor and nontumor lung tissue, or from frozen PBMC, and the material was left unsorted. The sequencing here drew on PBMCs, taken at surgery. The receptors here all came from a male donor with early-stage non-small cell lung cancer.

This clonotype was observed many times. V is TRBV20-1 and J is TRBJ2-3; the match to TRBD2 covers 8 bases. V shed 3 bases and J 4 bases; nucleotides not matched to a gene: 12. CDR1 is DFQATT and CDR2 is SNEGSKA in the germline V gene (reference sequence). This CDR3 has 16 residues. The CDR3 reads CSARVQRELGPDTQYF. The CDR3 DNA sequence: TGCAGTGCTAGGGTACAGCGGGAGCTAGGCCCAGATACGCAGTATTTT.

This clonotype was seen repeatedly, ten times or more. The V and J genes are TRBV4-1 and TRBJ2-3; weak D call: TRBD2 (5 bases). Trimming removed 1 base from V and 5 bases from J, with 7 bases in between. Germline values: CDR1 MGHRA, CDR2 YSYEKL. The CDR3 is 13 residues long. CDR3 in amino acids: CASSQAEGDTQYF. CDR3 DNA sequence: TGCGCCAGCAGCCAAGCTGAGGGAGATACGCAGTATTTT.

This clonotype appeared many times. This chain connects TRBV5-6 to TRBJ1-5; perhaps TRBD1 as D (5 bases). Per germline, CDR1 SGHDT and CDR2 YYEEEE. The CDR3 is made up of 13 amino acids. V lost 2 bases to trimming and J lost 7 bases, with 10 bases between them. The CDR3 DNA is TGTGCCAGCAGCTTTGGGGGTGGCCAGCCCCAGCATTTT. Its translation: CASSFGGGQPQHF.

This clonotype came up a few times. The V and J genes are TRBV28 and TRBJ2-7, with D possibly TRBD1 on 5 matching bases. V lost 4 bases and J 0 bases, leaving 13 bases between the germline ends. Looked up from germline, CDR1 is MDHEN and CDR2 is SYDVKM. The CDR3 runs 15 residues. The CDR3 here is CASSSPHRISYEQYF. Written as DNA, the CDR3 is TGTGCCAGCAGTTCCCCCCACAGGATCTCCTACGAGCAGTACTTC.

This clonotype was seen more than once but under ten times. The rearrangement joins TRBV4-2 to TRBJ2-7; 8 positions match TRBD2. The V segment lost 0 bases and the J segment 0 bases; nucleotides outside the gene matches: 1. The germline CDR1 and CDR2 sequences are LGHNA and YNFKEQ. The CDR3 extends over 15 amino acids. This CDR3 is CASSQEGTSSYEQYF. The CDR3 nucleotides are TGTGCCAGCAGCCAAGAGGGGACTAGCTCCTACGAGCAGTACTTC.

The chain recombines TRBV5-1 with TRBJ2-1; TRBD1 might be the D (5 bases). Trimming took 6 bases from V and 5 from J, leaving 15 bases between them. Germline V lookup: CDR1 SGHRS, CDR2 YFSETQ. The CDR3 loop spans 14 amino acids. For the CDR3, the DNA is TGCGCCAGCAACTATCAAGGGGTTAACAATGAGCAGTTCTTC. Amino acid sequence: CASNYQGVNNEQFF.

The chain combines TRBV28 with TRBJ1-2, with a possible D match to TRBD1 (5 bases). The CDR3 is 14 residues long. V was trimmed by 2 bases and J by 5 bases, leaving 12 bases between them. Germline lookup yields CDR1 MDHEN and CDR2 SYDVKM. The CDR3 nucleotides are TGTGCCAGCAGTTTAAGCAGGGTTGAGTATGGCTACACCTTC. Translated, it gives CASSLSRVEYGYTF.

This chain connects TRBV6-6 to TRBJ1-5, with D unclear. Germline lookup yields CDR1 MNHNY and CDR2 SVGAGI (reference sequence). The CDR3 is 12 amino acids. Trimming pared 2 bases from V and 5 bases from J, leaving 4 bases between. The CDR3 protein is CASSYADQPQHF. The CDR3 DNA follows: TGTGCCAGCAGTTACGCAGATCAGCCCCAGCATTTT.

The rearrangement joins TRBV11-2 to TRBJ2-3; D gene uncertain. The germline V gene encodes CDR1 SGHAT and CDR2 FQNNGV. This CDR3 contains 13 residues. Deletions cut 0 bases from V and 2 bases from J, with 3 bases between. The CDR3 nucleotides read TGTGCCAGCAGCTTAGAATTCACAGATACGCAGTATTTT. It is translated as CASSLEFTDTQYF.

The gene calls are TRBV2 and TRBJ2-7; TRBD1 aligns across 8 bases. The CDR3 runs to 14 residues. Germline trimming cut 3 bases from V and 5 bases from J; bases unmatched to any gene: 6. Germline assignment: CDR1 SNHLY and CDR2 FYNNEI. The CDR3 reads CASSERQGADEQYF. The CDR3 DNA reads as TGTGCCAGCAGTGAGAGGCAGGGGGCCGACGAGCAGTACTTC.